The 3 T cell receptor beta chains below were found in one sample sequenced in a study of T-cell memory formation after mild COVID-19. TCRdb reanalysed the 5' RACE reads using MiXCR and keeps one entry per CDR3 protein. This sample has about 190,000 distinct CDR3 sequences, with 15% to 20% found just once. Sequenced material: PBMCs or a T cell subset sorted from them (not recorded which). These TCRs come from an adult woman who had mild COVID-19 (a few samples of this study predate the infection). Cell type and time point are not known.

The gene calls are TRBV7-9 and TRBJ1-1; no definite D call. CDR1 and CDR2 from the germline V gene are SEHNR and FQNEAQ (reference sequence). V was cut by 3 bases and J by 4 bases, with 9 bases left in between. CDR3 length: 13 amino acids. CDR3 sequence (DNA): TGTGCCAGCAGCTTGGGAGCCCCCACTGAAGCTTTCTTT. This gives the protein CASSLGAPTEAFF.

The J gene is TRBJ1-6, the V gene TRBV5-1; D unresolved. V lost 0 bases and J lost 3, with 13 bases in between. Germline V gene lookup returns CDR1 SGHRS and CDR2 YFSETQ. This CDR3 has 17 residues. The DNA of the CDR3 is TGCGCCAGCAGCTTGGTTTCAGGCATCGACTATAATTCACCCCTCCACTTT. Its protein product is CASSLVSGIDYNSPLHF.

This clonotype was counted at least ten times. An end of the junction does not agree with germline; a read error may underlie this. This chain uses TRBV29-1 with TRBJ2-1, with D possibly being TRBD2 (6 bases). Looked up from germline, CDR1 is SQVTM and CDR2 is ANQGSEA. This CDR3 contains 12 residues. CDR3 region: CSVEDPGDLHPF. CDR3 in DNA: TGCAGCGTTGAAGATCCGGGGGACTTACATCCTTTC.